The present T cell receptor (beta chain) was sequenced within a study of T cell clonotyping in hematopoietic cell transplantation (dated by TCRdb to the early 2020s). Study-wide context: The study collected approximately 130 blood samples from some 35 consecutive transplant recipients and their related donors. Patient recruitment ran from late 2015 to early 2017, and follow-up continued until late 2020 or death. Summary of the overall study and its limitations: Only a small fraction of recipient repertoires overlapped donor repertoires, with over 95% appearing de novo at the given depth. A decrease in recipient TCR diversity was observed after transplant, and a progressive increase in pathologically expanded clonotypes was seen from day 30 to day 180. Inverse Simpson Index values from donors and from recipients before transplant predicted broader TCR repertoire diversity after transplant. The sample size was limited, and because cells were not sorted, the contributions of CD4 and CD8 repertoires could not be separated.

Relative to germline, V is 0 bases shorter and J is 9 bases shorter, with 9 bases between their ends. From a lookup of the germline V gene (reference sequence), CDR1 and CDR2 are MNHNY and SVGAGI. Including the terminal cysteine and phenylalanine, the CDR3 comprises 13 residues. Just the 39-base CDR3 DNA is kept, in frame starting at base 1. With the immunoSEQ assay, which is a bias-controlled multiplex PCR relying on V- and J-specific primers, TCR beta CDR3 regions were amplified from genomic DNA. A second PCR step added a proprietary barcode and Illumina adapter sequences to the CDR3 amplicons. CDR3 libraries were sequenced on an Illumina MiSeq instrument. As for the original processing: Export and quality control were performed with immunoSEQ Analyzer 3.0, and downstream analyses were performed with R Bioconductor and Immunarch. Only productive rearrangements in the normalized downsampled data set were used to calculate repertoire metrics. In the normalized cohort, clonotypes with more than 5 templates were defined as pathologically expanded. The Inverse Simpson Index was used to measure repertoire diversity. The non-normalized data set was used for CMV-specificity analyses so that all clonotypes could be captured. TCRdb retrieved this table from immuneACCESS and kept in-frame rearrangements only. Not all clones are present; in checked studies, unresolved V genes account for under half, and no reason is known for the remainder. V and J calls and clone size follow that table, whereas D and trimming were derived from the DNA. This sample gives 15,000 or so clones in total; roughly 80% of them show up just once. Under 6.5% of the sample belongs to the ten largest clones.

What this sample's time point label stands for: 100 days after allo-HCT. Blood from recipients was drawn roughly 28 days before transplant, then again at days 30, 100 and 180 after transplant. Nuclei Lysis Solution was used to extract genomic DNA from fresh or cryopreserved unfractionated peripheral blood mononuclear cells. Details on this clone: Its binding antigen is unknown. Base qualities are not recorded, but no much larger clone differs from it by a single base.

The chain joins TRBV6-6 to TRBJ2-1; a weak D assignment points to TRBD1 (5 bases agree). The sequencing used PBMCs, collected 100 days after allogeneic stem cell transplant. The TCR originated in a female patient aged 35-55 years who had an allogeneic stem cell transplant from a related donor, so T cells may come from the graft donor. Some clones in this sample may be carry-over from other donors' samples. The CDR3 reads as follows: CASSYSRGSEQFF. The sequenced DNA is TGTGCCAGCAGTTACTCTAGGGGCTCTGAGCAGTTCTTC.